The T cell receptor beta chain described here comes from a study of cytomegalovirus exposure and HLA in healthy donors. Study outcomes and limitations: On later analysis, the bulk of CMV-associated TCR beta chains appeared to be HLA-restricted. Other equally common chains were less clonally expanded than HLA-associated TCR beta chains, a later analysis showed.

This CDR3 contains 14 residues. CDR1 is SGHNT and CDR2 is YYREEE in the germline V gene (reference sequence). V lost 0 bases and J lost 7, with 13 bases in between. With respect to this clone: The target antigen is unknown.

With 60 Vbeta and 13 Jbeta primers, the PCR was carried out. The protocol was immunoSEQ multiplex PCR, while the TCRdb copy is restricted to in-frame clones and leaves out a portion. The repertoire holds approximately 120,000 clones, 76% seen once, with roughly 12% in the top ten. Sequenced input: PBMCs. The TCR comes from a middle-aged woman in good health and CMV-seropositive. V and J are TRBV5-4 and TRBJ1-2, with unresolved D. The DNA of the CDR3 is TGTGCCAGCAGCTTGGGAGCATCGGGGTTTGGCTACACCTTC. Translated: CASSLGASGFGYTF.